This T cell receptor (beta chain) emerged from a study of radiation and T cells in renal cell carcinoma. This clone appeared once. V lost 0 bases and J 5 bases, leaving 16 bases between the germline ends. Germline CDR1 MNHNS, CDR2 SASEGT. The CDR3 covers 16 residues. Stated time point: baseline pretreatment blood. This sample's treatment: 15 Gy SBRT to primary tumor, nephrectomy 4 weeks later. Clear cell pathology was present in this patient's renal cell carcinoma. Assay: immunoSEQ multiplex PCR; the TCRdb copy retains only in-frame clones and omits some. The sample holds more than 75,000 clones, about four fifths seen once.

This clonotype was sampled from a man in his sixties with renal cell carcinoma. This chain uses TRBV6-1 with TRBJ2-5, with TRBD2 as a possible D gene (6 bases). Sequenced here: blood, sampled from a patient whose treatment included radiotherapy and nephrectomy. CDR3 in amino acids: CASSEAVGGIRETQYF. CDR3 sequence (DNA): TGTGCCAGCAGTGAAGCGGTGGGAGGAATTCGGGAGACCCAGTACTTC.